The 31 T cell receptor beta chains given below trace back to one sample, sequenced in a study of glioma-infiltrating T cells after dendritic cell vaccination. TCRdb's copy holds only in-frame clones and misses some; the assay was immunoSEQ multiplex PCR. The data hold 50,000 to 80,000 clones, with approximately 85% observed a single time. Source: blood, taken before dendritic cell vaccination. These receptors all stem from a human donor with glioblastoma.

The sample holds one count of this clone. The V call is TRBV2, the J call TRBJ2-5; 11 bases map to TRBD2. Germline CDR1 SNHLY, CDR2 FYNNEI. The J segment lost 7 bases and the V segment lost 6 bases, leaving 10 bases of the junction unmatched. The CDR3 contains 15 residues. The CDR3: CASSAGLAALGTQYF. In DNA form, the CDR3 reads TGTGCCAGCAGCGCGGGACTAGCGGCGCTGGGGACCCAGTACTTC.

The count of this clone is one. This chain links TRBV10-2 with TRBJ2-5; D not resolved. The DNA matches TRBJ2-7 better at its end, which makes the J call doubtful. This CDR3 spans 14 amino acids. Germline V gives CDR1 WSHSY, CDR2 SAAADI. CDR3 sequence reads: CASSGAGLSYEQYF. The CDR3 DNA sequence: TGCGCCAGCAGTGGGGCAGGCCTTTCCTACGAGCAGTACTTC.

This chain links TRBV30 with TRBJ1-5; D not certain. Trimming left V 0 bases short and J 6 bases short, with 12 bases between. CDR1 GTSNPN and CDR2 SVGIG come from the germline V gene (reference sequence). The CDR3 consists of 14 residues. Here the CDR3 reads CAWSVGTPGQPQHF. The CDR3 bases are TGTGCCTGGAGTGTAGGCACCCCAGGTCAGCCCCAGCATTTT. Full variable domain (rest looked up from reference TRBV30 and TRBJ1-5): SQTIHQWPATLVQPVGSPLSLECTVEGTSNPNLYWYRQAAGRGLQLLFYSVGIGQISSEVPQNLSASRPQDRQFILSSKKLLLSDSGFYLCAWSVGTPGQPQHFGDGTRLSIL.

This clone appeared once. The rearrangement joins TRBV5-1 to TRBJ2-5; 7 nucleotides line up with TRBD2. Trimming removed 0 bases from V and 4 bases from J; junction bases left unmatched: 9. From germline, CDR1 is SGHRS and CDR2 YFSETQ. The CDR3 covers 16 residues. CDR3 region: CASSLAGRGKGETQYF. Here the CDR3 DNA reads TGCGCCAGCAGCTTGGCAGGGCGGGGGAAGGGAGAGACCCAGTACTTC.

The chain employs TRBV6-1 and TRBJ1-5, with unresolved D. Germline V lookup: CDR1 MNHNS, CDR2 SASEGT. CDR3 length equals 17 residues. V shed 4 bases and J shed 5 bases, with 21 bases lying between them. CDR3 protein: CASSGSLGRREDQPQHF. Here the CDR3 DNA reads TGTGCCAGCAGTGGATCCCTAGGTCGGCGGGAGGATCAGCCCCAGCATTTT.

The sample holds a few counts of this clone. The rearrangement uses TRBV6-6 and TRBJ1-3, with 7 bases aligning to TRBD1. The germline gives CDR1 MNHNY, CDR2 SVGAGI (reference sequence). The CDR3 has 14 amino acids. V trimming: 6 bases; J trimming: 1 base; junction bases outside the gene matches: 3. This chain's CDR3 is CASSHRGSGNTIYF. For the CDR3, the DNA is TGTGCCAGCAGCCACAGGGGATCTGGAAACACCATATATTTT.

The V gene is TRBV5-6, the J gene TRBJ1-2; D is uncertain. CDR1 and CDR2 (germline): SGHDT, YYEEEE. The CDR3 totals 14 residues. V lost 5 bases and J lost 3, with 14 bases in between. The CDR3 DNA reads as TGTGCCAGCAGGAGGGAGGAATTAGACTATGGCTACACCTTC. The encoded protein is CASRREELDYGYTF.

The J gene is TRBJ2-3, the V gene TRBV28; 8 bases are a match to TRBD1. V trimming: 4 bases; J trimming: 3 bases; junction bases outside the gene matches: 9. Germline V CDR1 and CDR2: MDHEN, SYDVKM. The CDR3 is made up of 16 amino acids. The CDR3 nucleotides read TGTGCCAGCAGTTGGGGACAGGTTCAAGGTACAGATACGCAGTATTTT. Protein product: CASSWGQVQGTDTQYF.

The CDR3 nucleotides are TGTGCCAGCACCAAATCGGGGGGGCGCACAGATACGCAGTATTTT. This translates into CASTKSGGRTDTQYF. The chain is built from TRBV6-5 and TRBJ2-3; 8 nucleotides agree with TRBD2. V shed 7 bases and J 1 base; nucleotides not matched to a gene: 7. The germline V gene has CDR1 MNHEY and CDR2 SVGAGI. The CDR3 totals 15 residues.

The chain couples TRBV19 to TRBJ1-1, with 7 bases aligning to TRBD1. CDR1 is LNHDA, CDR2 SQIVND, per germline (reference sequence). V lost 4 bases, J lost 5 bases, and 10 bases stayed unmatched. This CDR3 is 15 amino acids long. The CDR3 sequence: CASSTGNRQGTEAFF. Here the CDR3 DNA reads TGTGCCAGTAGTACCGGCAATCGACAGGGTACTGAAGCTTTCTTT. The full variable domain, its missing parts supplied by reference TRBV19 and TRBJ1-1, is DGGITQSPKYLFRKEGQNVTLSCEQNLNHDAMYWYRQDPGQGLRLIYYSQIVNDFQKGDIAEGYSVSREKKESFPLTVTSAQKNPTAFYLCASSTGNRQGTEAFFGQGTRLTVV.

The J gene is TRBJ2-3, the V gene TRBV5-1; 12 nucleotides align to TRBD2. CDR3 length equals 15 residues. V gave up 1 base and J gave up 14 bases; unmatched junction bases: 11. The germline CDR1 and CDR2 sequences are SGHRS and YFSETQ. CDR3 in amino acids: CASSLSTSGGPPPYF. The CDR3 DNA is TGCGCCAGCAGCTTGAGCACTAGCGGGGGGCCCCCTCCGTATTTT.

The chain has TRBV19 and TRBJ1-3, with D perhaps matching TRBD1 (5 bases). Trimming shortened V by 2 bases and J by 3 bases, and 11 bases separated the two germline ends. The V gene's germline CDR1 is LNHDA and CDR2 SQIVND (reference sequence). The CDR3 covers 15 residues. In DNA form, the CDR3 reads TGTGCCAGTAGTATACTAGGGGCGAATGGAAACACCATATATTTT. This encodes CASSILGANGNTIYF.

This rearrangement joins TRBV5-1 to TRBJ1-4, with TRBD1 identical over 7 bases. The CDR3 sequence is 14 residues long. V dropped 6 bases and J dropped 3; count of bases not matched to a gene: 5. Germline CDR1 and CDR2: SGHRS and YFSETQ. The CDR3 here is CASTFGTANEKLFF. CDR3 DNA: TGCGCCAGCACCTTCGGGACAGCTAATGAAAAACTGTTTTTT.

This clone was found once. The chain combines TRBV4-2 with TRBJ2-1; 10 nucleotides agree with TRBD2. The V gene's germline CDR1 is LGHNA and CDR2 YNFKEQ. This CDR3 comprises 12 residues. Trimming removed 10 bases from V and 5 bases from J; junction bases left unmatched: 2. The CDR3 protein is CATSGGNNEQFF. As DNA, the CDR3 is TGTGCCACTAGCGGGGGAAACAATGAGCAGTTCTTC.

The chain joins TRBV4-1 to TRBJ2-7; 8 nucleotides line up with TRBD1. Trimming removed 3 bases from V and 3 bases from J; junction bases left unmatched: 7. Germline assignment: CDR1 MGHRA and CDR2 YSYEKL. The CDR3 extends over 15 amino acids. The CDR3 loop reads CASSHPTQGDYEQYF. CDR3 sequence (DNA): TGCGCCAGCAGCCACCCAACACAGGGGGACTACGAGCAGTACTTC.

In its sample, this clone was seen a few times. The V gene is TRBV5-4, the J gene TRBJ2-7, with 10 positions matching TRBD2. The CDR3 totals 15 residues. Germline loops: CDR1 SGHNT, CDR2 YYREEE (reference sequence). The junction had 8 bases not matched to a gene; V was cut back by 4 bases and J by 4 bases. As DNA, the CDR3 is TGTGCCAGCAGCCCCCAGCGGGGGGGAGTATACGAGCAGTACTTC. It yields the protein CASSPQRGGVYEQYF.

This clone was seen once. This chain links TRBV5-1 with TRBJ2-3; 8 bases are a match to TRBD2. Germline loops: CDR1 SGHRS, CDR2 YFSETQ. The CDR3 is 15 residues long. V dropped 4 bases and J dropped 5; count of bases not matched to a gene: 9. CDR3 residues: CASSGDGGAGDTQYF. CDR3 in DNA: TGCGCCAGCAGCGGAGACGGGGGGGCCGGAGATACGCAGTATTTT.

This clone was observed a single time. The rearrangement uses TRBV5-1 and TRBJ2-5; D gene ambiguous. V was clipped by 2 bases and J by 5 bases, with 7 bases between them. This CDR3 has 12 residues. The V gene's germline CDR1 is SGHRS and CDR2 YFSETQ. The CDR3 protein is CASSFSQETQYF. In DNA, the CDR3 is TGCGCCAGCAGCTTCTCTCAGGAGACCCAGTACTTC.

The chain links TRBV29-1 to TRBJ2-7; perhaps TRBD1 as D (6 bases). The germline CDR1 and CDR2 sequences are SQVTM and ANQGSEA. Trimming left V 5 bases short and J 2 bases short, with 16 bases between. The CDR3 spans 14 residues. The CDR3 region is CSVRGGQFAYEQYF. Here the CDR3 DNA reads TGCAGCGTTCGAGGAGGACAGTTCGCCTACGAGCAGTACTTC.

V is TRBV7-8 and J is TRBJ1-1; D perhaps matches TRBD1 (6 bases). The length of the CDR3 is 16 residues. Germline values: CDR1 SGHVS, CDR2 FQNEAQ. Trimming left V 5 bases short and J 0 bases short, with 16 bases between. CDR3 coding DNA: TGTGCCAGCAGCCCGGCTTTGGGGGCCATGAACACTGAAGCTTTCTTT. Amino acid sequence: CASSPALGAMNTEAFF.

J is TRBJ1-1 and V is TRBV6-1; weak D call: TRBD1 (5 bases). Per the germline V gene, CDR1 is MNHNS and CDR2 is SASEGT. The CDR3 runs 14 residues. V dropped 5 bases and J dropped 0 bases, with 10 bases sitting between them. CDR3 DNA: TGTGCCAGCAGTCTACAGACAGTGAACACTGAAGCTTTCTTT. Residues: CASSLQTVNTEAFF.

This rearrangement joins TRBV7-8 to TRBJ2-1, with a tentative D call TRBD1 (5 bases). The CDR3 consists of 15 residues. CDR1 and CDR2 (germline): SGHVS, FQNEAQ. Deletions cut 4 bases from V and 5 bases from J, with 15 bases between. The CDR3 nucleotides are TGTGCCAGCAGCTCCACAAGGGGTATGGACAATGAGCAGTTCTTC. Protein product: CASSSTRGMDNEQFF.

The rearrangement joins TRBV5-5 to TRBJ1-2, with unresolved D. This CDR3 region has 12 residues. The V end was cut by 2 bases, the J end by 8 bases, with 10 bases between. The germline gives CDR1 SGHKS, CDR2 YYEKEE (reference sequence). The CDR3 coding sequence is TGTGCCAGCAGCTTTTCAGTAAACGGCTACACCTTC. It codes for CASSFSVNGYTF.

The table lists this clone with a count of one. V is TRBV5-4 and J is TRBJ2-5; a possible D gene is TRBD1 (6 bases). The ends were cut back, 4 bases at V and 2 bases at J, with 12 bases in the middle. This CDR3 spans 14 amino acids. CDR1 is SGHNT and CDR2 is YYREEE in the germline V gene (reference sequence). The CDR3 region is CASSTGTRQETQYF. DNA of the CDR3: TGTGCCAGCAGCACAGGGACAAGGCAAGAGACCCAGTACTTC.

This clone was observed a single time. The rearrangement links TRBV5-6 to TRBJ2-3; D perhaps matches TRBD2 (5 bases). This CDR3 has 16 amino acids. The V end lost 5 bases, the J end lost 4 bases, and 20 bases lay between the germline ends. The germline V gene has CDR1 SGHDT and CDR2 YYEEEE. CDR3 nucleotide sequence: TGTGCCAGCAGTTATTATGAGCCGGGGAAGTCAGATACGCAGTATTTT. Its translation is CASSYYEPGKSDTQYF.

This clone appeared a few times. The chain joins TRBV5-4 to TRBJ1-2; 8 bases align to TRBD1. The V gene's germline CDR1 is SGHNT and CDR2 YYREEE (reference sequence). J lost 4 bases, V lost 2 bases, and 7 bases had no gene match. This CDR3 is 15 amino acids long. The CDR3 spells CASSFRDRYSYGYTF. As DNA, the CDR3 is TGTGCCAGCAGCTTCCGGGACAGGTATAGCTATGGCTACACCTTC.

J is TRBJ2-1 and V is TRBV5-6; a weak D match, TRBD2 (5 bases). This CDR3 spans 13 amino acids. The V end lost 0 bases, the J end lost 9 bases, and 10 bases lay between the germline ends. CDR1 and CDR2 (germline): SGHDT, YYEEEE. The CDR3 sequence is CASSLAPSSEQFF. The CDR3, as DNA: TGTGCCAGCAGCTTGGCCCCTAGCAGTGAGCAGTTCTTC.

The chain joins TRBV5-1 to TRBJ2-3, with TRBD2 as a possible D gene (6 bases). The CDR3 covers 14 residues. Per germline, CDR1 SGHRS and CDR2 YFSETQ. The germline V and J ends were trimmed by 0 bases and 1 base, with 6 bases remaining between them. CDR3 amino acids: CASSLAGGTDTQYF. CDR3 coding DNA: TGCGCCAGCAGCTTGGCGGGGGGCACAGATACGCAGTATTTT.

The DNA of the CDR3 is TGTGCCTGGAGTACTCATCGGACAGGGCCTGGAAACACCATATATTTT. It specifies CAWSTHRTGPGNTIYF. The chain employs TRBV30 and TRBJ1-3; TRBD1 agrees at 8 bases. The CDR3 has 16 residues. V lost 2 bases and J lost 2; bases outside the gene matches: 8. Per the germline V gene, CDR1 is GTSNPN and CDR2 is SVGIG (reference sequence).

This clone was counted only a few times. The V gene is TRBV4-1, the J gene TRBJ2-5; D is perhaps TRBD2 (7 bases). With 4 bases removed from V and 2 bases from J, the gap between germline ends came to 17 bases. This CDR3 contains 16 residues. Germline V CDR1 and CDR2: MGHRA, YSYEKL. The CDR3 loop reads CASSRGRGGGQETQYF. The CDR3 nucleotides are TGCGCCAGCAGCCGGGGGAGAGGGGGGGGTCAAGAGACCCAGTACTTC.

This chain uses TRBV28 with TRBJ1-5, with 7 bases matching TRBD1. Germline CDR1 is MDHEN and CDR2 is SYDVKM. J was trimmed by 1 base and V by 3 bases; bases with no gene match: 3. This CDR3 spans 15 amino acids. This chain's CDR3 is CASSFLQGSNQPQHF. CDR3 coding DNA: TGTGCCAGCAGTTTCCTACAGGGGAGCAATCAGCCCCAGCATTTT.